These 2 T cell receptor beta chains came from one sample sequenced in a study of blood T cell repertoires in COVID-19. Using immunoSEQ multiplex PCR, the repertoire was profiled, and TCRdb retains in-frame clones only, with some absent. The table has about 220,000 clones, 88% seen once. Material: PBMCs or T cells enriched from blood (not recorded which). The receptors derive from a woman aged 25 to 39 who had recovered from COVID-19.

This chain joins TRBV6-5 and TRBJ1-4, with 9 bases fitting TRBD1. CDR3 length equals 15 residues. The ends lost 4 bases at V and 8 bases at J; junction bases unmatched: 8. Germline loops: CDR1 MNHEY, CDR2 SVGAGI. CDR3 nucleotide sequence: TGTGCCAGCAGTTTATCCGGGACAGGGTGGGAAAAACTGTTTTTT. Its translation is CASSLSGTGWEKLFF.

This chain links TRBV11-2 with TRBJ1-3, with TRBD1 identical over 7 bases. The ends lost 6 bases at V and 3 bases at J; junction bases unmatched: 8. This CDR3 spans 15 amino acids. The germline V gene encodes CDR1 SGHAT and CDR2 FQNNGV. The CDR3 protein is CASRLSYRGGNTIYF. The CDR3 DNA reads TGTGCCAGCAGACTCAGTTACAGGGGTGGAAACACCATATATTTT. Full variable domain (outside the CDR3, taken from reference TRBV11-2 and TRBJ1-3): EAGVAQSPRYKIIEKRQSVAFWCNPISGHATLYWYQQILGQGPKLLIQFQNNGVVDDSQLPKDRFSAERLKGVDSTLKIQPAKLEDSAVYLCASRLSYRGGNTIYFGEGSWLTVV.